The 20 T cell receptor beta chains reported below all come from one sample, sequenced in a study of OX40 agonist ivuxolimab in advanced cancers. Here immunoSEQ multiplex PCR was the method, and the copy in TCRdb shows in-frame clones only, minus some. The data show tens of thousands of clones, with around 90% seen just once and under 3.5% held by the top ten. The source material was CD4+ or CD8+ T cells sorted from blood, sampled in a trial of the OX40 agonist ivuxolimab. These TCRs come from an adult with an advanced solid tumor such as melanoma, head and neck, liver or kidney cancer.

The rearrangement joins TRBV18 to TRBJ2-3, with D unresolved. The CDR3 contains 16 residues. The V gene's germline CDR1 is KGHSH and CDR2 LQKENI. Trimming took off 3 bases at V and 4 bases at J, with 17 bases between the two ends. The CDR3 bases are TGTGCCAGCTCACCTTTGGATGGTAGGGCCGCAGATACGCAGTATTTT. This codes for CASSPLDGRAADTQYF. Full variable domain (missing parts from reference TRBV18 and TRBJ2-3): NAGVMQNPRHLVRRRGQEARLRCSPMKGHSHVYWYRQLPEEGLKFMVYLQKENIIDESGMPKERFSAEFPKEGPSILRIQQVVRGDSAAYFCASSPLDGRAADTQYFGPGTRLTVL.

The table lists this clone with a count of one. The rearrangement uses TRBV13 and TRBJ1-4, with a weak D call TRBD1 (6 bases). This CDR3 contains 14 residues. V shed 4 bases and J shed 6 bases, with 12 bases lying between them. Per germline, CDR1 PRHDT and CDR2 FYEKMQ (reference sequence). Here the CDR3 DNA reads TGTGCCAGCAGCTCTAGGGGGGGAGATGAAAAACTGTTTTTT. Translating it yields CASSSRGGDEKLFF.

CDR3 sequence: CASSLWVGVTYNEQFF. The CDR3 DNA reads as TGTGCCAGCAGTTTATGGGTGGGGGTTACCTACAATGAGCAGTTCTTC. The J gene is TRBJ2-1, the V gene TRBV28; perhaps D is TRBD1 or TRBD2 (5 bases each). The CDR3 is made up of 16 amino acids. Germline V gene sequence: CDR1 MDHEN, CDR2 SYDVKM. V lost 0 bases to trimming and J lost 2 bases, with 11 bases between them.

The rearrangement joins TRBV28 to TRBJ1-5; D not certain. V dropped 3 bases and J dropped 5 bases, with 5 bases sitting between them. The germline V gene encodes CDR1 MDHEN and CDR2 SYDVKM. The CDR3 totals 12 residues. In DNA form, the CDR3 reads TGTGCCAGCAGTTTGGCGGATCAGCCCCAGCATTTT. Residues: CASSLADQPQHF.

J is TRBJ1-1 and V is TRBV30, with D possibly TRBD1 on 6 matching bases. This CDR3 is built from 14 residues. Per germline, CDR1 GTSNPN and CDR2 SVGIG (reference sequence). Trimming pared 2 bases from V and 0 bases from J, leaving 10 bases between. The CDR3 region is CAWSRGNMNTEAFF. CDR3 bases: TGTGCCTGGAGTAGGGGGAACATGAACACTGAAGCTTTCTTT.

The chain links TRBV4-2 to TRBJ2-7, with D possibly matching TRBD1 (5 bases). There are 15 residues in the CDR3. The V end lost 0 bases, the J end lost 3 bases, and 12 bases lay between the germline ends. Germline assignment: CDR1 LGHNA and CDR2 YNFKEQ. CDR3 coding DNA: TGTGCCAGCAGCCAAGATCGGTTAGGGGTCTACGAGCAGTACTTC. It codes for CASSQDRLGVYEQYF.

The CDR3 DNA reads TGTGCCAGCAGCGTCCGGGACAGCCCTCGAACGCAGTATTTT. Amino acids: CASSVRDSPRTQYF. The chain combines TRBV9 with TRBJ2-3, with 7 bases identical to TRBD1. The V segment lost 2 bases and the J segment 9 bases; nucleotides outside the gene matches: 9. There are 14 residues in the CDR3. Germline CDR1 and CDR2: SGDLS and YYNGEE.

This rearrangement joins TRBV11-3 to TRBJ2-7; 8 nucleotides match TRBD1. Looked up from germline, CDR1 is SGHNT and CDR2 is YENEEA. This CDR3 is 14 amino acids long. V dropped 7 bases and J dropped 3; count of bases not matched to a gene: 8. The chain's CDR3 is CASIDPGQGYEQYF. As DNA, the CDR3 is TGTGCCAGCATTGACCCCGGACAGGGCTACGAGCAGTACTTC.

This chain connects TRBV9 to TRBJ1-5, with no clear D. Germline CDR1 is SGDLS and CDR2 is YYNGEE. The CDR3 is made up of 14 amino acids. V was shortened by 4 bases and J by 0 bases, with 8 bases between the two germline ends. The CDR3 DNA reads as TGTGCCAGCAGCCAGGACGGTAGCAATCAGCCCCAGCATTTT. Translated: CASSQDGSNQPQHF.

This rearrangement joins TRBV5-5 to TRBJ1-1; D unclear. The V end lost 0 bases, the J end lost 4 bases, and 7 bases lay between the germline ends. Germline CDR1 reads SGHKS; CDR2 reads YYEKEE (reference sequence). The CDR3 is made up of 13 amino acids. In DNA, the CDR3 is TGTGCCAGCAGCTTGGTCGTGGTCACTGAAGCTTTCTTT. It yields the protein CASSLVVVTEAFF.

The chain recombines TRBV28 with TRBJ2-5, with 9 bases identical to TRBD1. Germline CDR1 MDHEN, CDR2 SYDVKM. The ends lost 5 bases at V and 5 bases at J; junction bases unmatched: 9. This CDR3 comprises 15 residues. In DNA, the CDR3 is TGTGCCAGCAGTACACCGGGGACAGGGACGGAGACCCAGTACTTC. As protein: CASSTPGTGTETQYF.

The chain joins TRBV6-1 to TRBJ2-3, with 11 bases aligning to TRBD2. This CDR3 has 14 amino acids. Germline values: CDR1 MNHNS, CDR2 SASEGT. The V and J ends lost 11 bases and 2 bases, in that order; junction bases with no gene match: 6. The CDR3 loop is CASGTSGLTDTQYF. The DNA for the CDR3 is TGTGCCTCCGGGACTAGCGGTCTCACAGATACGCAGTATTTT.

Regarding this clone: At one end the junction does not follow the germline gene, possibly because of a read error. The same CDR3 also results from other DNA sequences found in this sample. Written as DNA, the CDR3 is TGTGCCAGCACCCGGGGGGGGAACACTGGGGAGCTGTTTTTT. This codes for CASTRGGNTGELFF. V gene TRBV28 combines with J gene TRBJ2-2, with 8 bases matching TRBD2. CDR1 is MDHEN, CDR2 SYDVKM, per germline. CDR3 length equals 14 residues.

The chain uses TRBV9 and TRBJ1-2; TRBD1 matches at 7 bases. The germline CDR1 and CDR2 sequences are SGDLS and YYNGEE. This CDR3 has 14 residues. Trimming removed 6 bases from V and 4 bases from J; junction bases left unmatched: 9. This CDR3 reads CASNNGQAPYGYTF. CDR3 sequence (DNA): TGTGCCAGCAATAACGGACAGGCCCCCTATGGCTACACCTTC.

The chain uses TRBV19 and TRBJ1-5; perhaps TRBD1 as D (5 bases). Germline values: CDR1 LNHDA, CDR2 SQIVND (reference sequence). V gave up 5 bases and J gave up 5 bases, with 10 bases separating them. There are 13 residues in the CDR3. DNA of the CDR3: TGTGCCAGTAGTGACAGTCGAGATCAGCCCCAGCATTTT. Translated: CASSDSRDQPQHF.

The gene calls are TRBV11-2 and TRBJ2-5; 7 bases match TRBD1. From germline, CDR1 is SGHAT and CDR2 FQNNGV. V lost 2 bases to trimming and J lost 7 bases; unmatched junction nucleotides: 13. CDR3 length: 16 amino acids. This chain's CDR3 is CASSLIQTGKKGTQYF. Here the CDR3 DNA reads TGTGCCAGCAGCTTAATCCAGACAGGGAAAAAGGGGACCCAGTACTTC.

V gene TRBV5-1 combines with J gene TRBJ2-3, with 10 bases fitting TRBD2. V gave up 0 bases and J gave up 4 bases; unmatched junction bases: 11. CDR3 size: 18 residues. Germline CDR1 SGHRS, CDR2 YFSETQ. CDR3 sequence reads: CASSLDTAGGPGADTQYF. The DNA for the CDR3 is TGCGCCAGCAGCTTGGATACAGCGGGGGGGCCTGGGGCAGATACGCAGTATTTT.

Only one count was recorded for this clone. The chain has TRBV9 and TRBJ2-2, with a possible D match to TRBD2 (5 bases). Germline-derived CDR1 and CDR2 are SGDLS and YYNGEE. Trimming stripped 4 bases from V and 7 bases from J, with 14 bases between. CDR3 length: 14 amino acids. CDR3 bases: TGTGCCAGCAGCACGAATTTACTAGGCGGGGAGCTGTTTTTT. Protein product: CASSTNLLGGELFF. The whole variable domain, remainder taken from reference TRBV9 and TRBJ2-2, is DSGVTQTPKHLITATGQRVTLRCSPRSGDLSVYWYQQSLDQGLQFLIQYYNGEERAKGNILERFSAQQFPDLHSELNLSSLELGDSALYFCASSTNLLGGELFFGEGSRLTVL.

The chain uses TRBV6-7 and TRBJ1-4; the match to TRBD1 covers 7 bases. TRBV6-7 is an ORF; its function is uncertain. CDR3 length: 15 amino acids. V dropped 7 bases and J dropped 6; count of bases not matched to a gene: 11. CDR3 residues: CASIELPGGHEKLFF. CDR3 DNA: TGTGCCAGCATCGAACTCCCAGGGGGTCATGAAAAACTGTTTTTT.

V is TRBV7-9 and J is TRBJ2-5; 11 bases fit TRBD1. The CDR3 extends over 17 amino acids. Trimming at V came to 4 bases and at J to 0 bases, leaving 7 bases not matched to a gene. Germline assignment: CDR1 SEHNR and CDR2 FQNEAQ (reference sequence). In DNA, the CDR3 is TGTGCCAGCAGCTCACCAGGGACAGGGGGTAACCAAGAGACCCAGTACTTC. Translation gives CASSSPGTGGNQETQYF.